The clone carrying this T cell receptor (beta chain) was seen many times. Its specificity is not known. With 8 bases removed from V and 1 base from J, the gap between germline ends came to 19 bases. The V gene's germline CDR1 is SNHLY and CDR2 FYNNEI. The CDR3 spans 16 residues. The source material, RNA transcripts, was used to amplify TCR beta CDR3 regions. Primed by the HTBI set, a first-round RT-PCR was run on the TCR CDR3. TCRdb re-called the multiplex PCR reads with MiXCR, one entry per CDR3 protein. The table includes hundreds of thousands of distinct CDR3 sequences, approximately 25% detected once. No ophthalmopathy progression within 18 months constituted stable Graves' hyperthyroidism. The diagnostic basis comprised clinical symptoms, serum thyroxine and TRAb, thyroid ultrasound and orbital computed tomography. This entry comes from a study of T cells in Graves' hyperthyroidism and ophthalmopathy.

Whole-study results and caveats: In blood, most of the thyroid clonotypes expanded above 0.001 were also present.

The chain is built from TRBV2 and TRBJ2-3, with D perhaps TRBD1 or TRBD2 (5 bases each). The clonotype was recovered from a man aged 50-60 years with Graves' hyperthyroidism. The source material was blood. CDR3 in DNA: TGTGCCAGCGGAATTCTCGGGGCATTAGGCACAGATACGCAGTATTTT. The encoded protein is CASGILGALGTDTQYF.